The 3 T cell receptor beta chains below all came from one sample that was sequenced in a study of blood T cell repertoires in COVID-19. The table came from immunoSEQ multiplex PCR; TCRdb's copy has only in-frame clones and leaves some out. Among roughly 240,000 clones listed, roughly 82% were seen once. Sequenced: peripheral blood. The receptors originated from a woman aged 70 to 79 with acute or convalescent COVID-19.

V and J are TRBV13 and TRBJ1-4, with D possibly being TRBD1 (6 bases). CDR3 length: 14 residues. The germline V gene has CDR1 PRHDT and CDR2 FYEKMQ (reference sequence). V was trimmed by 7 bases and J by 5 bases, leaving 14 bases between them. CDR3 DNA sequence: TGTGCCAGCACCCACGGGGGGCGAAATGAAAAACTGTTTTTT. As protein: CASTHGGRNEKLFF.

CDR3 loop: CASSISGGNTGELFF. The CDR3 DNA reads as TGCGCCAGCAGTATTAGCGGGGGAAACACCGGGGAGCTGTTTTTT. The chain carries TRBV5-1 and TRBJ2-2; 9 nucleotides line up with TRBD2. This CDR3 region has 15 residues. The J segment lost 2 bases and the V segment lost 5 bases, leaving 4 bases of the junction unmatched. Germline-derived CDR1 and CDR2 are SGHRS and YFSETQ.

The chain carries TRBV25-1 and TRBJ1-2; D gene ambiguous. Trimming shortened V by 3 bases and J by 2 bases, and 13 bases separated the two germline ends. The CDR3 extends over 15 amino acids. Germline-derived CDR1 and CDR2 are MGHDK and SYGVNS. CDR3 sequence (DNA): TGTGCCAGCAGTGATACCGGAGCCCCGAACTATGGCTACACCTTC. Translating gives CASSDTGAPNYGYTF.